These 30 T cell receptor beta chains originate from one sample sequenced in a study of blood T cell repertoires in COVID-19. Assay: immunoSEQ multiplex PCR; the TCRdb copy retains only in-frame clones and omits some. The data hold hundreds of thousands of clones, with 70% to 90% observed a single time. Material: peripheral blood. The receptors come from a man aged 18 to 30 with active or convalescent COVID-19.

The rearrangement joins TRBV3-1 (or the pseudogene TRBV3-2) to TRBJ1-4; perhaps TRBD1 as D (6 bases). V gave up 3 bases and J gave up 0 bases, with 23 bases separating them. Germline-derived CDR1 and CDR2 are LGHDT and YNNKEL (reference sequence). This CDR3 is built from 20 residues. The CDR3 DNA reads as TGTGCCAGCAGCCACTTTTTCCGTCCGGGACATCTTTCAACTAATGAAAAACTGTTTTTT. Translated, it gives CASSHFFRPGHLSTNEKLFF.

The CDR3 DNA follows: TGCGCCAGCAGCCGGCGGGCGGCAGATACGCAGTATTTT. This gives the protein CASSRRAADTQYF. The chain has TRBV4-3 and TRBJ2-3; perhaps TRBD2 as D (5 bases). CDR3 size: 13 residues. Germline loops: CDR1 LGHNA, CDR2 YSLEER. Trimming took off 4 bases at V and 4 bases at J, with 9 bases between the two ends.

This chain joins TRBV4-1 and TRBJ2-7; TRBD1 agrees at 10 bases. Germline CDR1 MGHRA, CDR2 YSYEKL. The junction had 9 bases not matched to a gene; V was cut back by 5 bases and J by 2 bases. The CDR3 has 16 residues. The CDR3 region is CASSIRGGQGTYEQYF. DNA for the CDR3: TGCGCCAGCAGCATACGGGGGGGACAGGGGACCTACGAGCAGTACTTC.

The CDR3 coding sequence is TGTGCCAGCAGCGTCACGCGGGGCACTGAAGCTTTCTTT. Protein product: CASSVTRGTEAFF. V and J are TRBV11-2 and TRBJ1-1; D is unresolved. Germline V gives CDR1 SGHAT, CDR2 FQNNGV. The CDR3 is made up of 13 amino acids. Trimming stripped 5 bases from V and 4 bases from J, with 11 bases between.

The chain has TRBV29-1 and TRBJ2-1, with D uncertain. The CDR3 totals 13 residues. The germline CDR1 and CDR2 sequences are SQVTM and ANQGSEA. Trimming took 6 bases from V and 4 from J, leaving 13 bases between them. In DNA, the CDR3 is TGCAGCGTCTCGCCAGCGTCTTACAATGAGCAGTTCTTC. It specifies CSVSPASYNEQFF.

In this sample, this clone turned up a few times. This chain connects TRBV27 to TRBJ1-5; perhaps TRBD1 as D (6 bases). Germline V gene sequence: CDR1 MNHEY, CDR2 SMNVEV (reference sequence). V was pared by 5 bases and J by 1 base, with 12 bases between. The CDR3 extends over 15 amino acids. CDR3 nucleotides: TGTGCCAGCAGTCCCAATGGGGGCAGCAATCAGCCCCAGCATTTT. Translated, it gives CASSPNGGSNQPQHF.

This chain uses TRBV6-2 or TRBV6-3 with TRBJ1-1, with D possibly being TRBD1 (5 bases). V lost 7 bases, J lost 1 base, and 25 bases lay in between. In germline, CDR1 is MNHEY, CDR2 SVGEGT. The CDR3 spans 18 residues. The CDR3 here is CASIPRGRVGHSNTEAFF. DNA of the CDR3: TGTGCCAGCATCCCTCGGGGGAGGGTCGGACATTCGAACACTGAAGCTTTCTTT.

The chain combines TRBV4-3 with TRBJ2-1, with D unclear. Looked up from germline, CDR1 is LGHNA and CDR2 is YSLEER. The length of the CDR3 is 13 residues. Trimming removed 4 bases at V and 7 bases at J, with 11 bases between. Here the CDR3 DNA reads TGCGCCAGCAGCCTATCCCGGGTAAATGAGCAGTTCTTC. It yields the protein CASSLSRVNEQFF.

The gene calls are TRBV6-5 and TRBJ2-7; tentative D call: TRBD2 (6 bases). CDR1 MNHEY and CDR2 SVGAGI come from the germline V gene. V lost 4 bases and J lost 5, with 12 bases in between. CDR3 length: 13 residues. The CDR3 sequence is CASSLGGSHEQYF. CDR3 sequence (DNA): TGTGCCAGCAGTTTGGGGGGATCCCACGAGCAGTACTTC.

The chain links TRBV28 to TRBJ2-1; the match to TRBD2 covers 11 bases. CDR3 length equals 17 residues. Trimming at V came to 4 bases and at J to 5 bases, leaving 10 bases not matched to a gene. CDR1 and CDR2 from the germline V gene are MDHEN and SYDVKM. The CDR3 region is CASSSNPGTSGHNEQFF. As DNA, the CDR3 is TGTGCCAGCAGTTCGAACCCCGGGACTAGCGGACACAATGAGCAGTTCTTC.

The CDR3 reads CATSIPRGLDTEAFF. The CDR3 DNA reads as TGTGCCACCTCTATCCCAAGGGGGTTGGACACTGAAGCTTTCTTT. The chain uses TRBV19 and TRBJ1-1; the D gene is possibly TRBD1 (6 bases). The CDR3 extends over 15 amino acids. V gave up 10 bases and J gave up 3 bases, with 21 bases separating them. Looked up from germline, CDR1 is LNHDA and CDR2 is SQIVND (reference sequence).

The chain has TRBV5-5 and TRBJ2-5, with unresolved D. This CDR3 region has 13 residues. In germline, CDR1 is SGHKS, CDR2 YYEKEE (reference sequence). The ends were cut back, 5 bases at V and 2 bases at J, with 10 bases in the middle. The CDR3 sequence is CASSNTGQETQYF. DNA for the CDR3: TGTGCCAGCAGTAATACGGGTCAAGAGACCCAGTACTTC.

The J gene is TRBJ1-3, the V gene TRBV10-3, with 10 bases matching TRBD1. V was pared by 3 bases and J by 2 bases, with 7 bases of the junction left unmatched. Germline CDR1 ENHRY, CDR2 SYGVKD. The CDR3 length is 17 residues. The CDR3 DNA is TGTGCCATCAGTGACCGTAGACAGGGGGCTACTGGAAACACCATATATTTT. It is translated as CAISDRRQGATGNTIYF.

The V gene is TRBV12-5, the J gene TRBJ2-1; perhaps TRBD1 as D (6 bases). This CDR3 has 15 amino acids. The V end lost 5 bases, the J end lost 0 bases, and 11 bases lay between the germline ends. Germline assignment: CDR1 LGHNT and CDR2 FRNRAP. For the CDR3, the DNA is TGTGCTAGTGGTCCCACAGGGTTCTCCTACAATGAGCAGTTCTTC. As protein: CASGPTGFSYNEQFF.

In this sample, this clone turned up once. The rearrangement links TRBV25-1 to TRBJ2-3; D remains ambiguous. The ends were cut back, 4 bases at V and 2 bases at J, with 4 bases in the middle. The CDR3 has 12 amino acids. Germline CDR1 reads MGHDK; CDR2 reads SYGVNS. CDR3 protein: CASSANTDTQYF. The CDR3 nucleotides read TGTGCCAGCAGTGCTAACACAGATACGCAGTATTTT.

The V gene is TRBV5-4, the J gene TRBJ2-7; 7 nucleotides match TRBD1. Germline loops: CDR1 SGHNT, CDR2 YYREEE (reference sequence). V lost 2 bases and J lost 6; bases outside the gene matches: 5. The CDR3 is made up of 13 amino acids. CDR3 protein: CASSFGQGVEQYF. DNA of the CDR3: TGTGCCAGCAGCTTTGGCCAGGGGGTCGAGCAGTACTTC.

This chain joins TRBV6-2 or TRBV6-3 and TRBJ1-2; 7 nucleotides align to TRBD1. Germline CDR1 and CDR2: MNHEY and SVGEGT. The CDR3 sequence is 17 residues long. With V trimmed by 4 bases and J by 4 bases, 15 bases remained unmatched. The CDR3 reads CASSFSTGTEKIYGYTF. The CDR3 bases are TGTGCCAGCAGTTTCTCCACCGGGACAGAGAAAATCTATGGCTACACCTTC.

This rearrangement joins TRBV24-1 to TRBJ1-2; D is uncertain. Germline-derived CDR1 and CDR2 are KGHDR and SFDVKD. V was cut by 2 bases and J by 0 bases, with 12 bases left in between. There are 16 residues in the CDR3. The CDR3 nucleotides read TGTGCCACCAGTGATTCAGCAGGCACTGCTAACTATGGCTACACCTTC. Its protein product is CATSDSAGTANYGYTF.

The rearrangement joins TRBV5-1 to TRBJ1-1; the D is unclear. The germline CDR1 and CDR2 sequences are SGHRS and YFSETQ. This CDR3 spans 14 amino acids. The V end was cut by 2 bases, the J end by 1 base, with 9 bases between. This CDR3 reads CASSFNVRNTEAFF. CDR3 DNA: TGCGCCAGCAGCTTTAATGTCCGGAACACTGAAGCTTTCTTT.

V and J are TRBV11-2 and TRBJ1-1; D gene uncertain. The germline CDR1 and CDR2 sequences are SGHAT and FQNNGV. The V and J ends lost 3 bases and 2 bases respectively, with 16 bases between them. The CDR3 runs to 16 residues. CDR3 in amino acids: CASSFILGSLNTEAFF. In DNA, the CDR3 is TGTGCCAGCAGCTTCATTCTGGGCAGCCTTAACACTGAAGCTTTCTTT.

The genes are TRBV18 and TRBJ1-2; 8 nucleotides match TRBD1. Germline CDR1 reads KGHSH; CDR2 reads LQKENI. J lost 7 bases, V lost 2 bases, and 6 bases had no gene match. The length of the CDR3 is 14 residues. The CDR3 DNA is TGTGCCAGCTCACCAAAGGACAGGGCTTCTGGCTACACCTTC. Translation: CASSPKDRASGYTF.

The CDR3 DNA follows: TGTGCCAGCTCACCCCGGGGGGAAGGGGACATAGTTCCCGTCTCTGGGGCCAACGTCCTGACTTTC. This encodes CASSPRGEGDIVPVSGANVLTF. The chain uses TRBV18 and TRBJ2-6, with D maybe TRBD2 (7 bases). The CDR3 length is 22 residues. V lost 3 bases and J 0 bases, leaving 27 bases between the germline ends. In germline, CDR1 is KGHSH, CDR2 LQKENI.

V usage is TRBV5-5 and J usage is TRBJ2-5; TRBD1 agrees at 8 bases. The V gene end was trimmed by 6 bases and the J gene end by 5 bases; junction bases not matched to a gene: 9. Germline CDR1 SGHKS, CDR2 YYEKEE (reference sequence). The CDR3 consists of 14 residues. The CDR3 spells CASTHTGGEETQYF. In DNA, the CDR3 is TGTGCCAGCACACATACAGGGGGAGAGGAGACCCAGTACTTC.

This rearrangement joins TRBV7-2 to TRBJ2-7; 10 bases are a match to TRBD2. Germline lookup yields CDR1 SGHTA and CDR2 FQGNSA. V dropped 4 bases and J dropped 6; count of bases not matched to a gene: 12. The CDR3 loop spans 16 amino acids. The CDR3 DNA follows: TGTGCCAGCAGCTCCTCTCTACTAGCGGGATTAGGCGAGCAGTACTTC. It yields the protein CASSSSLLAGLGEQYF.

The chain couples TRBV4-1 to TRBJ2-7, with 7 bases lining up with TRBD2. This CDR3 is 14 amino acids long. The V gene's germline CDR1 is MGHRA and CDR2 YSYEKL. V dropped 5 bases and J dropped 0; count of bases not matched to a gene: 4. CDR3 loop: CASSIGGSSYEQYF. The CDR3 region has the DNA TGCGCCAGCAGCATCGGCGGGAGCTCCTACGAGCAGTACTTC.

V gene TRBV15 combines with J gene TRBJ2-3; possibly TRBD2 for D (6 bases). This CDR3 region has 16 residues. V was pared by 3 bases and J by 4 bases, with 17 bases between. CDR1 is LNHNV, CDR2 YYDKDF, per germline (reference sequence). CDR3 bases: TGTGCCACCAGCAGTGGGACCGGGAGAGGTGCAGATACGCAGTATTTT. It is translated as CATSSGTGRGADTQYF. Using reference TRBV15 and TRBJ2-3 for the parts outside the CDR3, the full variable domain is DAMVIQNPRYQVTQFGKPVTLSCSQTLNHNVMYWYQQKSSQAPKLLFHYYDKDFNNEADTPDNFQSRRPNTSFCFLDIRSPGLGDTAMYLCATSSGTGRGADTQYFGPGTRLTVL.

The chain employs TRBV6-6 and TRBJ2-7; maybe TRBD2 (6 bases). V was pared by 8 bases and J by 3 bases, with 17 bases between. The CDR3 sequence is 14 residues long. Germline CDR1 is MNHNY and CDR2 is SVGAGI (reference sequence). DNA of the CDR3: TGTGCCAGCCGGCTGTCCCGGGACTTCTACGAGCAGTACTTC. Its translation: CASRLSRDFYEQYF.

The rearrangement links TRBV3-1 (or the pseudogene TRBV3-2) to TRBJ1-1; D is unresolved. The germline CDR1 and CDR2 sequences are LGHDT and YNNKEL (reference sequence). Trimming removed 2 bases at V and 3 bases at J, with 10 bases between. This CDR3 spans 14 amino acids. CDR3 amino acids: CASSQSRVDTEAFF. In DNA form, the CDR3 reads TGTGCCAGCAGCCAAAGTAGAGTCGACACTGAAGCTTTCTTT.

V gene TRBV6-5 combines with J gene TRBJ1-1; 7 bases fit TRBD1. Germline V gene sequence: CDR1 MNHEY, CDR2 SVGAGI. The CDR3 contains 11 residues. V was clipped by 6 bases and J by 8 bases; unmatched bases: 3. The CDR3 nucleotides read TGTGCCAGCAGATCGACAGGGGAAGCTTTCTTT. This codes for CASRSTGEAFF.

This clone was observed once. The rearrangement links TRBV28 to TRBJ1-1; D is unclear. Germline CDR1 MDHEN, CDR2 SYDVKM. This CDR3 spans 13 amino acids. Trimming cost V 2 bases and J 6 bases, with 10 bases left between them. CDR3 nucleotide sequence: TGTGCCAGCAGTTTAGAGGGATTCCCTGAAGCTTTCTTT. It encodes CASSLEGFPEAFF.